One T cell receptor (beta chain) is described in this entry. Some clones are missing from TCRdb's copy, which holds only in-frame ones; the method was immunoSEQ multiplex PCR. The sample lists about 130,000 clones, approximately 90% occurring once. This specimen comes from a study of blood T cell repertoires in COVID-19. The CDR3 totals 13 residues. The germline V and J ends were trimmed by 1 base and 5 bases, with 6 bases remaining between them. Germline V lookup: CDR1 GTSNPN, CDR2 SVGIG (reference sequence). The V gene is TRBV30, the J gene TRBJ1-6, with D maybe TRBD1 (5 bases). The sequenced material came from peripheral blood. The origin of this receptor is a man in his sixties with active or convalescent COVID-19. CDR3 region: CAWSGQHNSPLHF. Written as DNA, the CDR3 is TGTGCCTGGAGTGGACAGCATAATTCACCCCTCCACTTT.